This passage covers 16 T cell receptor beta chains from one sample sequenced in a study of CD8 T cells in ankylosing spondylitis. TCRdb re-analysed the 5' RACE reads in MiXCR, keeping a single row per CDR3 protein. The sample holds 45,000 to 65,000 distinct CDR3 sequences, 6.5% to 9% seen once. Sequencing input: blood, either unsorted or a sorted T cell fraction (not recorded which). These receptors were taken from a female donor with ankylosing spondylitis or in good health (not recorded which).

This clonotype was recorded many times. This chain links TRBV5-6 with TRBJ2-1; no clear D. The CDR3 runs 15 residues. Deletions cut 4 bases from V and 7 bases from J, with 18 bases between. The germline CDR1 and CDR2 sequences are SGHDT and YYEEEE. The CDR3 nucleotides are TGTGCCAGCAGCGAGAACACGAAGCCACCTAATGAGCAGTTCTTC. Its protein product is CASSENTKPPNEQFF.

This clonotype was detected many times. The chain carries TRBV3-1 and TRBJ2-1; weak D call: TRBD2 (5 bases). V was cut by 1 base and J by 5 bases, with 12 bases left in between. The CDR3 has 15 residues. CDR1 LGHDT and CDR2 YNNKEL come from the germline V gene (reference sequence). In DNA form, the CDR3 reads TGTGCCAGCAGCCAAGGGGCCGGACTTCACAATGAGCAGTTCTTC. It encodes CASSQGAGLHNEQFF.

In this sample, this clonotype turned up many times. The V gene is TRBV29-1, the J gene TRBJ2-2; D is possibly TRBD1 or TRBD2 (5 bases each). Trimming cost V 4 bases and J 3 bases, with 21 bases left between them. CDR3 size: 17 residues. Germline V gene lookup returns CDR1 SQVTM and CDR2 ANQGSEA. CDR3 DNA sequence: TGCAGCGTTGGCTTGTATGAGGGGAGAGCCGACACCGGGGAGCTGTTTTTT. It specifies CSVGLYEGRADTGELFF.

This clonotype has a count of ten or more. This chain joins TRBV28 and TRBJ1-2; the match to TRBD1 covers 8 bases. CDR1 is MDHEN, CDR2 SYDVKM, per germline. The CDR3 is made up of 15 amino acids. Trimming cost V 3 bases and J 4 bases; bases outside gene matches: 7. The CDR3 is CASSLAGQVSYGYTF. In DNA, the CDR3 is TGTGCCAGCAGTTTGGCGGGACAGGTCTCCTATGGCTACACCTTC.

The table lists this clonotype with many counts. The chain carries TRBV5-1 and TRBJ1-2, with D possibly being TRBD1 (6 bases). V lost 4 bases and J lost 3, with 28 bases in between. The CDR3 loop spans 19 amino acids. Germline V gene data show CDR1 as SGHRS and CDR2 as YFSETQ. The CDR3 spells CASSRVGSRTARFDYGYTF. CDR3 bases: TGCGCCAGCAGCCGAGTGGGGAGTCGGACAGCTAGATTTGACTATGGCTACACCTTC. Full variable domain (missing parts from reference TRBV5-1 and TRBJ1-2): KAGVTQTPRYLIKTRGQQVTLSCSPISGHRSVSWYQQTPGQGLQFLFEYFSETQRNKGNFPGRFSGRQFSNSRSEMNVSTLELGDSALYLCASSRVGSRTARFDYGYTFGSGTRLTVV.

This clonotype was recorded a few times. The chain joins TRBV12-3 or TRBV12-4 to TRBJ2-2; 7 nucleotides agree with TRBD2. V dropped 1 base and J dropped 0; count of bases not matched to a gene: 14. CDR3 length: 20 amino acids. CDR3 protein: CASSLVGGFMGPSNTGELFF. The DNA of the CDR3 is TGTGCCAGCAGTTTAGTGGGGGGGTTTATGGGACCCTCGAACACCGGGGAGCTGTTTTTT.

This clonotype was recorded at least ten times. The rearrangement links TRBV20-1 to TRBJ1-6; no clear D gene. Germline V gene data show CDR1 as DFQATT and CDR2 as SNEGSKA (reference sequence). The CDR3 loop spans 14 amino acids. V shed 0 bases and J shed 10 bases, with 13 bases lying between them. The CDR3 bases are TGCAGTGCTAGAGATAGGACCGGGAGCTCACCCCTCCACTTT. Encoded protein: CSARDRTGSSPLHF.

This clonotype was recorded at least ten times. This sequence joins TRBV6-5 and TRBJ1-1, with 8 bases aligning to TRBD1. CDR3 size: 17 residues. The ends lost 4 bases at V and 0 bases at J; junction bases unmatched: 10. From germline, CDR1 is MNHEY and CDR2 SVGAGI. CDR3 sequence (DNA): TGTGCCAGCAGTTCCCCTAGGCGACAGGGGATGAACACTGAAGCTTTCTTT. Its protein product is CASSSPRRQGMNTEAFF.

This clonotype has ten or more counts. This sequence joins TRBV5-5 and TRBJ2-2; 13 bases match TRBD2. The CDR3 is 16 residues long. Germline CDR1 and CDR2: SGHKS and YYEKEE (reference sequence). The trim removed 2 bases at V and 3 bases at J, leaving 1 base unmatched. CDR3 residues: CASSFGLAGDTGELFF. Written as DNA, the CDR3 is TGTGCCAGCAGCTTCGGACTAGCGGGGGACACCGGGGAGCTGTTTTTT.

This clonotype was observed many times. CDR3 loop: CASSLGRLHRGNTGELFF. DNA of the CDR3: TGTGCCAGCAGCCTGGGACGTCTTCACCGAGGGAACACCGGGGAGCTGTTTTTT. This chain links TRBV5-4 with TRBJ2-2; D may match TRBD1 or TRBD2 (5 bases each). The CDR3 length is 18 residues. In germline, CDR1 is SGHNT, CDR2 YYREEE (reference sequence). The V end lost 4 bases, the J end lost 1 base, and 20 bases lay between the germline ends.

This clonotype has a count of ten or more. The rearrangement joins TRBV27 to TRBJ1-2, with a possible D match to TRBD1 (6 bases). Germline CDR1 is MNHEY and CDR2 is SMNVEV (reference sequence). V lost 6 bases, J lost 4 bases, and 21 bases lay in between. The length of the CDR3 is 16 residues. The DNA for the CDR3 is TGTGCCAGCAGGGCAGGGGCAGGGCGGAAAGTCTATGGCTACACCTTC. Encoded protein: CASRAGAGRKVYGYTF.

The table lists this clonotype with many counts. The chain employs TRBV25-1 and TRBJ1-3, with TRBD1 matching 9 bases. V dropped 2 bases and J dropped 2; count of bases not matched to a gene: 10. The CDR3 contains 18 residues. Germline V lookup: CDR1 MGHDK, CDR2 SYGVNS. This chain's CDR3 is CASSENAPGQGPGNTIYF. CDR3 coding DNA: TGTGCCAGCAGTGAAAACGCTCCGGGACAGGGACCTGGAAACACCATATATTTT.

This clonotype was seen repeatedly, ten times or more. V is TRBV12-3 or TRBV12-4 and J is TRBJ1-2, with D unresolved. Deletions cut 5 bases from V and 4 bases from J, with 14 bases between. The CDR3 extends over 14 amino acids. Written as DNA, the CDR3 is TGTGCCAGCAGTCCCAGGACGTCAGCCTATGGCTACACCTTC. It specifies CASSPRTSAYGYTF.

The sample holds many counts of this clonotype. The V and J genes are TRBV4-1 and TRBJ2-4; D possibly corresponds to TRBD1 (5 bases). V lost 2 bases to trimming and J lost 0 bases, with 8 bases between them. The germline gives CDR1 MGHRA, CDR2 YSYEKL. The CDR3 totals 15 residues. The CDR3 here is CASSQQGLAKNIQYF. The CDR3 DNA reads as TGCGCCAGCAGCCAACAGGGCCTAGCCAAAAACATTCAGTACTTC.

This clonotype was observed many times. The rearrangement joins TRBV4-1 to TRBJ1-5; possible D gene TRBD1, 6 bases. V lost 1 base and J lost 4, with 14 bases in between. This CDR3 is 16 amino acids long. CDR1 and CDR2 (germline): MGHRA, YSYEKL. The CDR3 sequence is CASSQARTDPNQPQHF. The CDR3 DNA sequence: TGCGCCAGCAGCCAAGCAAGGACAGATCCGAATCAGCCCCAGCATTTT.

This clonotype was detected many times. As DNA, the CDR3 is TGCAGTGCTCTTCCCGAGCGCAATGAGCAGTTCTTC. Translating it yields CSALPERNEQFF. The chain is built from TRBV20-1 and TRBJ2-1; D gene uncertain. Germline V lookup: CDR1 DFQATT, CDR2 SNEGSKA (reference sequence). V was shortened by 5 bases and J by 6 bases, with 11 bases between the two germline ends. The CDR3 is 12 residues long.